The clone carrying this T cell receptor (beta chain) came up many times. The antigen remains unidentified. The data were obtained in a study of T cells in Graves' hyperthyroidism and ophthalmopathy. RNA transcripts served as the template for amplifying TCR beta CDR3 regions. In the first-round RT-PCR of the TCR CDR3, the HTBI primer set was used. TCRdb redid the calling of the multiplex PCR reads with MiXCR, one entry per CDR3 protein. The sample yields under 650,000 distinct CDR3 sequences, under 20% seen once. Study-wide results and limits: Most expanded thyroid clonotypes above 0.001 also appeared in blood.

Germline-derived CDR1 and CDR2 are SNHLY and FYNNEI. The CDR3 has 14 residues. The V segment lost 4 bases and the J segment 5 bases; nucleotides outside the gene matches: 4. Graves' hyperthyroidism qualified as stable when ophthalmopathy did not progress within 18 months. Aged 18 to 65, the patients had hyperthyroidism that was newly diagnosed and had lasted under 2 months. The study left out patients who had uncontrolled infection, other autoimmune disease, pregnancy or lactation. The sequencing input was blood. This chain connects TRBV2 to TRBJ2-1; 8 nucleotides match TRBD2. The receptor comes from a woman aged 30 to 39 with Graves' hyperthyroidism. CDR3 sequence: CASSVAGPNNEQFF. The CDR3 DNA is TGTGCCAGCAGTGTAGCGGGACCAAACAATGAGCAGTTCTTC.